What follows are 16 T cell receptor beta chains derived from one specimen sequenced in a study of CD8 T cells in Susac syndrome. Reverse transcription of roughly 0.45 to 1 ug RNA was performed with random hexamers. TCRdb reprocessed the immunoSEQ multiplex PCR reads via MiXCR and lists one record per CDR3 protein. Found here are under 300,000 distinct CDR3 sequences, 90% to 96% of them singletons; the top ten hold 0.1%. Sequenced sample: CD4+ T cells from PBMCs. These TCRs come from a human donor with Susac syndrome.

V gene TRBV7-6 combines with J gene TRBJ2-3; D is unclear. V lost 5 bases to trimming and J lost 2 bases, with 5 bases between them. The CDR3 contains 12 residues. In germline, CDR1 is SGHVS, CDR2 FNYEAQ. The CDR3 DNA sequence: TGTGCCAGCAGCCTTCACACAGATACGCAGTATTTT. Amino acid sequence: CASSLHTDTQYF.

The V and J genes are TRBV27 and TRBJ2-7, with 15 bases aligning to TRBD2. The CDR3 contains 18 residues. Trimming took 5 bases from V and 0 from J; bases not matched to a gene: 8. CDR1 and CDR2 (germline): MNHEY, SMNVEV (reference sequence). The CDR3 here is CASSPPGTSGRSSYEQYF. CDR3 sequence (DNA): TGTGCCAGCAGTCCTCCCGGGACTAGCGGGAGGAGCTCCTACGAGCAGTACTTC.

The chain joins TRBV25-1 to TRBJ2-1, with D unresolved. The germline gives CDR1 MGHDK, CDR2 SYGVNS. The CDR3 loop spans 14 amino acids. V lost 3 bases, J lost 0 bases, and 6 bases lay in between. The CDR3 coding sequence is TGTGCCAGCAGTGATCCAAGCTCCTACAATGAGCAGTTCTTC. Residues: CASSDPSSYNEQFF.

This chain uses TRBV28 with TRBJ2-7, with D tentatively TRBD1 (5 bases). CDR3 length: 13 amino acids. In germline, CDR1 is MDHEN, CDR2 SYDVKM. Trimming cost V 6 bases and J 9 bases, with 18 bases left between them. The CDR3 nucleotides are TGTGCCAGCAGAGAGGCGGCAGGGTCTTGGCAGTACTTC. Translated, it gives CASREAAGSWQYF. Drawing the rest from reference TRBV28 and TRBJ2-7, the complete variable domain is DVKVTQSSRYLVKRTGEKVFLECVQDMDHENMFWYRQDPGLGLRLIYFSYDVKMKEKGDIPEGYSVSREKKERFSLILESASTNQTSMYLCASREAAGSWQYFGPGTRLTVT.

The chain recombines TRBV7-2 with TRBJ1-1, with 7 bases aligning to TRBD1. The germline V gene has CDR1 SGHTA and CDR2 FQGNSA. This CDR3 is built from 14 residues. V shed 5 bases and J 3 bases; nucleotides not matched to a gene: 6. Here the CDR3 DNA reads TGTGCCAGCAGCCAGACAGGGTCCTACACTGAAGCTTTCTTT. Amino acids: CASSQTGSYTEAFF.

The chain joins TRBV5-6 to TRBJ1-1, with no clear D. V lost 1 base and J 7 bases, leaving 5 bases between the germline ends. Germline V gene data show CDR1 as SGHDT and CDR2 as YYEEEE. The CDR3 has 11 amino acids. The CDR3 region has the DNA TGTGCCAGCAGCTTGTCAGATGAAGCTTTCTTT. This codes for CASSLSDEAFF.

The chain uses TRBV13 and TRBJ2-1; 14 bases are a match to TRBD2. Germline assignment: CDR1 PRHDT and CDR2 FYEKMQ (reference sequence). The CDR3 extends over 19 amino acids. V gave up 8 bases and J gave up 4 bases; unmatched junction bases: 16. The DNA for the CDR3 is TGTGCCAGCCAAGGAAATCGCGGGACTAGCGGGAGAGGGTACAATGAGCAGTTCTTC. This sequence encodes CASQGNRGTSGRGYNEQFF.

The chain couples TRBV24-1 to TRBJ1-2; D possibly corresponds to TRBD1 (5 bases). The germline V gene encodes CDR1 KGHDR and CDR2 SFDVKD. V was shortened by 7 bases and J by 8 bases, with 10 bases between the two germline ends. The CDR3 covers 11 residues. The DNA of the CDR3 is TGTGCCACCAGCGAAGGGGACGGCTACACCTTC. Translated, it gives CATSEGDGYTF.

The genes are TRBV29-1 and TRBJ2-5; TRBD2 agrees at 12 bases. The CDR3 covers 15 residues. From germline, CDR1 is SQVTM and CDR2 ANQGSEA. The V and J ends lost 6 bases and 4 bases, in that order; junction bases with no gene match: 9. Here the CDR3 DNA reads TGCAGCGTCGTCCCTCTAGCGGGAGGGGGAGAGACCCAGTACTTC. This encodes CSVVPLAGGGETQYF. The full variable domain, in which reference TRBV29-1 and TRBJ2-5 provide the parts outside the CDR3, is SAVISQKPSRDICQRGTSLTIQCQVDSQVTMMFWYRQQPGQSLTLIATANQGSEATYESGFVIDKFPISRPNLTFSTLTVSNMSPEDSSIYLCSVVPLAGGGETQYFGPGTRLLVL.

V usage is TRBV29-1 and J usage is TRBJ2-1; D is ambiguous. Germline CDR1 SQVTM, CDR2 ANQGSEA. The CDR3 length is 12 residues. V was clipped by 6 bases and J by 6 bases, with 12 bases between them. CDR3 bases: TGCAGCGTCTATGATGGACGCAATGAGCAGTTCTTC. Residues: CSVYDGRNEQFF.

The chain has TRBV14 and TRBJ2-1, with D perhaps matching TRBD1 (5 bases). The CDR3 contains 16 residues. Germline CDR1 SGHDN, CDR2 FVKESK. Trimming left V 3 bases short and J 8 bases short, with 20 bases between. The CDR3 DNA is TGTGCCAGCAGCCAGACAGTTCTAGGGTCCTTGGATGAGCAGTTCTTC. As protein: CASSQTVLGSLDEQFF.

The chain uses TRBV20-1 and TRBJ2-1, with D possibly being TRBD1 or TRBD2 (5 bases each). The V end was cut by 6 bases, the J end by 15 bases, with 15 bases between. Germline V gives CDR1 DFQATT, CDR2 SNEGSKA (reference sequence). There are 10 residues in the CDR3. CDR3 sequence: CSARRDVVFF. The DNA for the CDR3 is TGCAGTGCCCGCCGGGACGTGGTGTTCTTC.

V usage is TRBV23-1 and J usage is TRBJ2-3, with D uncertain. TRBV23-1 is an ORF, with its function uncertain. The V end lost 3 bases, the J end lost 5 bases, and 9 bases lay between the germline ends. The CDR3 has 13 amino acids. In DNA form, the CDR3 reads TGCGCCAGCAGTCATCCGCAAAGAGATACGCAGTATTTT. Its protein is CASSHPQRDTQYF.

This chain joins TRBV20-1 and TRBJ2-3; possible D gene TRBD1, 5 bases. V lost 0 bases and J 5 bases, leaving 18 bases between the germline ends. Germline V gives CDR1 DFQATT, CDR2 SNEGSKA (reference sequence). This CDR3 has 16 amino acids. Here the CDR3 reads CSARDLARAARDTQYF. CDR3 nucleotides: TGCAGTGCTAGAGATCTGGCCAGGGCGGCTCGAGATACGCAGTATTTT.

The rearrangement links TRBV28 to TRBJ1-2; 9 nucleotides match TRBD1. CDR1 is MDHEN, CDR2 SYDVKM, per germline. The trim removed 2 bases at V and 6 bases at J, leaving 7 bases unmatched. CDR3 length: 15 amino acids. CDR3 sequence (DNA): TGTGCCAGCAGTTTAGTGGACAGGGGTTGGGATGGCTACACCTTC. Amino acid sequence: CASSLVDRGWDGYTF.

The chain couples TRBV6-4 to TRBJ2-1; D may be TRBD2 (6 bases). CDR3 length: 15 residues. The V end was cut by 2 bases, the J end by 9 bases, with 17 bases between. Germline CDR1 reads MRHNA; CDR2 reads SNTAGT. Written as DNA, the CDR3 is TGTGCCAGCAGTGACCGGCTAGCGCCCCATAGTGAGCAGTTCTTC. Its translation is CASSDRLAPHSEQFF.